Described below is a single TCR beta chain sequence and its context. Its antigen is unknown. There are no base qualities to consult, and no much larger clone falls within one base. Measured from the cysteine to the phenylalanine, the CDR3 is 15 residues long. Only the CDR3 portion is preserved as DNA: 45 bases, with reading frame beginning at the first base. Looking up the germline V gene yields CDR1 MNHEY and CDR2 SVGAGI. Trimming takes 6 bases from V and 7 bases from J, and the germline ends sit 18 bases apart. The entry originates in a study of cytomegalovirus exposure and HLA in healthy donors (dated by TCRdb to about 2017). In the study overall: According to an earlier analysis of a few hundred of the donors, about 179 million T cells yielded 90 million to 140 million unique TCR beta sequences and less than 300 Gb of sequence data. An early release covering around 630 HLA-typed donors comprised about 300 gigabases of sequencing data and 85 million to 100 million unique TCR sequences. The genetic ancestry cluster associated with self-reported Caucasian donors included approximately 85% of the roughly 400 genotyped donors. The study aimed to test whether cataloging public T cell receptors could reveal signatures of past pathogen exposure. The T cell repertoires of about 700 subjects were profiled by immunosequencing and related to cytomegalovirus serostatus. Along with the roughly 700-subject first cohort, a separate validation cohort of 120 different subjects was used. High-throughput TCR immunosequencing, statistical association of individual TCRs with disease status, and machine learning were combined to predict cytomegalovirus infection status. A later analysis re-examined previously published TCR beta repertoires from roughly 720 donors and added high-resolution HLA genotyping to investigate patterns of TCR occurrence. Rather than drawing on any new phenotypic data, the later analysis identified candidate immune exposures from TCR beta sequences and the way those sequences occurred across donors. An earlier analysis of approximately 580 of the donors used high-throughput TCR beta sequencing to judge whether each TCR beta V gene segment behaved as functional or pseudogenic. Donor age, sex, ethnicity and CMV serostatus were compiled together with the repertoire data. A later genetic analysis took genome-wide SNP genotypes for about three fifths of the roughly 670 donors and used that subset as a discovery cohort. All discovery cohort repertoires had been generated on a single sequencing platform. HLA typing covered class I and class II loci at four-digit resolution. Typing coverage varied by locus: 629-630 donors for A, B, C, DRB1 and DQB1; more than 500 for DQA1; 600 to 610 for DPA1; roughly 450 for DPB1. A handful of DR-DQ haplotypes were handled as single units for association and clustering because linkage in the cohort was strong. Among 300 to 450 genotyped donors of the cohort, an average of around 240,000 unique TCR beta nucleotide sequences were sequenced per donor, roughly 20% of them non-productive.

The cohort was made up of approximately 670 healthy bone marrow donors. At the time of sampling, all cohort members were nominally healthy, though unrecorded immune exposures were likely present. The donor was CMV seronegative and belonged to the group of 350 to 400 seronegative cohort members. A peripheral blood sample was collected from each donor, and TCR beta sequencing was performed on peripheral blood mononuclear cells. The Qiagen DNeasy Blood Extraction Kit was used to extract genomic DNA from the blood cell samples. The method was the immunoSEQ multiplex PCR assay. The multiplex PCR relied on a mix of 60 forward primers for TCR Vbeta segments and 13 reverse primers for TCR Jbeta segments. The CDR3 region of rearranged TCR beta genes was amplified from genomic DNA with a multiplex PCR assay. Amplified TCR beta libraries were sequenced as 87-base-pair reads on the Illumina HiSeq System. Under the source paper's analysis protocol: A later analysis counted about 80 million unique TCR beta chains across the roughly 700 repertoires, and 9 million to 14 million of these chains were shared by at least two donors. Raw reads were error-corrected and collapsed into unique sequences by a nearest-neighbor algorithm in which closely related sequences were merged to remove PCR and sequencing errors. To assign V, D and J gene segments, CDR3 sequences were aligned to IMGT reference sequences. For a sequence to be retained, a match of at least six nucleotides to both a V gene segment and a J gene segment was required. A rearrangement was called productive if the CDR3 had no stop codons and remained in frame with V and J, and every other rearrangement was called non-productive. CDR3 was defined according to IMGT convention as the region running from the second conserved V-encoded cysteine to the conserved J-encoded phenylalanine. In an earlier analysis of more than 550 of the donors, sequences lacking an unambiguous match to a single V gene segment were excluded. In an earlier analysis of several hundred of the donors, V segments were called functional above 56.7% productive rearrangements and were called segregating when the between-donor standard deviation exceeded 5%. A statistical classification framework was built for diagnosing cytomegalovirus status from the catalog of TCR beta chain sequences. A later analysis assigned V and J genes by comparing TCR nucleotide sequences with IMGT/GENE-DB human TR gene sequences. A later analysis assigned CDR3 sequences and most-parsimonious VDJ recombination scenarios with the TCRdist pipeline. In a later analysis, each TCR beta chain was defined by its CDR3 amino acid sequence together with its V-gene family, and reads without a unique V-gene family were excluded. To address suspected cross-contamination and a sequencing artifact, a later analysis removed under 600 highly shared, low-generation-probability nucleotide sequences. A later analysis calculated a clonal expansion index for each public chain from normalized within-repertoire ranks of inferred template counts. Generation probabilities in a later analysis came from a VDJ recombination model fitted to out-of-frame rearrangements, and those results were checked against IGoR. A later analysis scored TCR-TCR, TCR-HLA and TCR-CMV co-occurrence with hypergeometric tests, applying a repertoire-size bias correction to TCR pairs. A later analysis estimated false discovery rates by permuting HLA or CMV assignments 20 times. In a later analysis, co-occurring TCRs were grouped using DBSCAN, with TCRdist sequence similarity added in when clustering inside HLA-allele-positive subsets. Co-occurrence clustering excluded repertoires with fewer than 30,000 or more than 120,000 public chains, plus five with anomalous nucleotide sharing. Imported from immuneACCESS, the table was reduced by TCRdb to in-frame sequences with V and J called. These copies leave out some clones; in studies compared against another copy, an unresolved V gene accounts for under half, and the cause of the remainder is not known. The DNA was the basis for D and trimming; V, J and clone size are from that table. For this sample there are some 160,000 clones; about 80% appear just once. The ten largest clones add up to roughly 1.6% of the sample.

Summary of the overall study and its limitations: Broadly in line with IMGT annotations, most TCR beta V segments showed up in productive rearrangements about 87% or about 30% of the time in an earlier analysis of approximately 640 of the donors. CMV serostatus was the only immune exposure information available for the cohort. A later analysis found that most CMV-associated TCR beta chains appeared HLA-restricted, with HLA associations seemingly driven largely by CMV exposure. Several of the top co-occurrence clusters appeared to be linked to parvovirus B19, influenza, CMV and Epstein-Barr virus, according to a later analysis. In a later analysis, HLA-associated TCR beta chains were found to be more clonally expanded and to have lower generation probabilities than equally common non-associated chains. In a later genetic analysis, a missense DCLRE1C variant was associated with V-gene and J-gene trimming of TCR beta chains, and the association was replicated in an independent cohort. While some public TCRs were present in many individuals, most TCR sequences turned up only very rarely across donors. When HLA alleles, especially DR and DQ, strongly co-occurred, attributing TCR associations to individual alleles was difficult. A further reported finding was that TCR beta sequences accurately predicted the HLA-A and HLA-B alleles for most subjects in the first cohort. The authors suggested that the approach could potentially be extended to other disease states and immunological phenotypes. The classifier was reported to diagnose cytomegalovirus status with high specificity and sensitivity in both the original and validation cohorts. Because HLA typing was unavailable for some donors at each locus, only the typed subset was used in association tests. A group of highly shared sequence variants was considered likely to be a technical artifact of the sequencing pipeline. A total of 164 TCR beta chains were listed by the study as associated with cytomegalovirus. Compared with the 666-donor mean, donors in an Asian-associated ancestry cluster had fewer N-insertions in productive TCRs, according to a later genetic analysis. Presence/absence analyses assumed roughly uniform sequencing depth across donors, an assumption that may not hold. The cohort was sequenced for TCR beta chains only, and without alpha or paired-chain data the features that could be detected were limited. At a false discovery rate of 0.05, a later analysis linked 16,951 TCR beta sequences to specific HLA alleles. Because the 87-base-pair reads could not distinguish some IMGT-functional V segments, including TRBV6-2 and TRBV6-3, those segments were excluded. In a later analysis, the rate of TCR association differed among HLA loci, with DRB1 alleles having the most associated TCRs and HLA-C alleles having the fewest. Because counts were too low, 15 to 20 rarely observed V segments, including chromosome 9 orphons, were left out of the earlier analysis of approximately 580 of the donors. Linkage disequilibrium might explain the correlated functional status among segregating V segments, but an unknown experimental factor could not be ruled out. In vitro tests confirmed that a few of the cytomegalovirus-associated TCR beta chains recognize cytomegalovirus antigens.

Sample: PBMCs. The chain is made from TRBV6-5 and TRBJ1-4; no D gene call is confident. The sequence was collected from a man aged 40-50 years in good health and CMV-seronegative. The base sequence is TGTGCCAGCAGACCCAGCCAGTTAAGCGGTGAAAAACTGTTTTTT. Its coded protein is CASRPSQLSGEKLFF.